This T cell receptor (beta chain) is from a study of cytomegalovirus exposure and HLA in healthy donors. Across the whole study: In an earlier analysis, around 120 million unique TCR beta sequences were found from some 180 million T cells. Broader study findings: Using the classifier, cytomegalovirus status was reportedly diagnosed with high specificity and sensitivity. Most TCR sequences were seen very rarely across donors, but some public TCRs occurred in many. Being productive about 87% or about 30% of the time was typical of most TCR beta V segments in an earlier analysis.

About this clone itself: Its antigen is not identified.

Primers for the PCR totalled 60 Vbeta and 13 Jbeta. Assay: immunoSEQ multiplex PCR; the TCRdb copy retains only in-frame clones and omits some. The table lists 200,000 to 250,000 clones, approximately 90% of them singletons, with less than 1.2% in the top ten. This receptor was identified in a woman aged 18-29 years in good health and CMV-seronegative. Sequences were obtained from PBMCs.

CDR3 sequence reads: CASSLGTSGGYEQYF. CDR3 coding DNA: TGTGCCAGCAGCTTGGGGACTAGCGGGGGCTACGAGCAGTACTTC. This chain uses TRBV5-4 with TRBJ2-7; 13 nucleotides match TRBD2. This CDR3 comprises 15 residues. From germline, CDR1 is SGHNT and CDR2 YYREEE (reference sequence). V was pared by 0 bases and J by 3 bases, with 0 bases of the junction left unmatched.